This T cell receptor beta chain was captured by sequencing in a study of CD8 T cells in Susac syndrome. Points from the study as a whole: The authors found fewer than 20 Susac-specific public clones in total CD8+ repertoires and roughly five in CD8+ TEMRA repertoires.

CDR3 size: 15 residues. V lost 0 bases and J 8 bases, leaving 14 bases between the germline ends. Germline CDR1 and CDR2: LGHNT and FRNRAP. Of note for this clonotype: As yet, its antigen is unknown.

TEMRA cells were enriched by FACS, and CD4+ and CD8+ T cells were negatively isolated. Reverse transcription of roughly 0.5 to 1 ug RNA was carried out with random hexamers. Amplification of TCR beta CDR3 across 54 Vbeta and 13 Jbeta was performed with immunoSEQ multiplex PCR. MiXCR was run by TCRdb on the immunoSEQ multiplex PCR reads, yielding one entry per CDR3 protein. This sample carries fewer than 150,000 distinct CDR3 sequences, 85% to 95% of them seen once, and the ten largest clones take approximately 0.18%. Source material: CD8+ T cells from PBMCs. The sequence came from a human donor with Susac syndrome. The rearrangement joins TRBV12-5 to TRBJ2-1, with D perhaps matching TRBD2 (6 bases). The CDR3 loop is CASGLVRGTLDEQFF. Written as DNA, the CDR3 is TGTGCTAGTGGTTTGGTACGGGGGACTTTGGATGAGCAGTTCTTC.